This T cell receptor (beta chain) was captured by sequencing in a study of blood T cell repertoires in COVID-19. Per the authors' pipeline: Reference gene primer amplification gave nucleated cell count estimates. The repertoire was sequenced with immunoSEQ multiplex PCR; TCRdb's copy has only in-frame clones and lacks some. V, J and clone size were drawn from that table, and D and trimming were deduced from the DNA. Altogether tens of thousands of clones are present, roughly 87% being singletons, with the ten largest covering around 20%. This CDR3 is 13 amino acids long. V was pared by 6 bases and J by 2 bases, with 3 bases of the junction left unmatched. Germline CDR1 MNHEY, CDR2 SVGAGI. In its sample, this clone was seen once.

The sequence derives from an elderly woman in a cohort sampled during active or convalescent COVID-19. V gene TRBV6-5 combines with J gene TRBJ2-7; TRBD1 agrees at 8 bases. Sequencing was performed on peripheral blood. The CDR3 DNA is TGTGCCAGCAGCGGGACAGGCCCCTACGAGCAGTACTTC. Translation gives CASSGTGPYEQYF.